This T cell receptor beta chain emerged from a study of T cells in localized non-small cell lung cancer. Overall study findings and caveats: Because sequencing included only one region (of the tumor), heterogeneity remains possible. Maximal T cell clonality occurred in uninvolved adjacent lung, with tumor ranking below it. Median detection of top 100 tumor clones in adjacent lung was about 52 clones.

Using immunoSEQ multiplex PCR, the repertoire was profiled, and TCRdb retains in-frame clones only, with some absent. The repertoire consists of around 33,000 clones, with approximately 80% occurring once and the leading ten covering 15% to 20%. Comment on this clone: Antigen unknown.

The receptor was isolated from a male donor older than 55 with stage III squamous cell lung carcinoma. The sequences come from peripheral blood, collected before any cancer treatment.

The CDR3 sequence: CASSMLGLNTGELFF. The CDR3 DNA sequence: TGTGCCAGTAGTATGTTAGGGTTGAACACCGGGGAGCTGTTTTTT. The rearrangement links TRBV19 to TRBJ2-2; D gene uncertain. CDR3 length: 15 residues. The germline V gene encodes CDR1 LNHDA and CDR2 SQIVND (reference sequence). Trimming took 3 bases from V and 1 from J, leaving 9 bases between them.